This T cell receptor (beta chain) was captured in a study of Ad26.COV2.S vaccination and SARS-CoV-2 variants. Sequenced by immunoSEQ multiplex PCR; TCRdb stores in-frame clones only, minus some. The data hold roughly 400,000 clones, with around nine tenths observed a single time. Treatment defined: around 19 received Ad26.COV2.S at low or high dose, single or two shots; several received placebo; per-sample allocation not given. Samples came from day 63 after the first vaccine or placebo injection. This clone was seen only a few times. CDR3 size: 14 residues. CDR1 and CDR2 (germline): LGHNA, YNFKEQ. The germline V and J ends were trimmed by 0 bases and 4 bases, with 10 bases remaining between them.

The J gene is TRBJ2-7, the V gene TRBV4-2; no firm D call. The sequencing here drew on peripheral blood, taken in a trial of Ad26.COV2.S vaccine versus placebo. This clonotype was obtained from a person between 18 and 65 years old who received the Ad26.COV2.S COVID-19 vaccine or a placebo. Written as DNA, the CDR3 is TGTGCCAGCAGCCAAGATGGGATCGGGTACGAGCAGTACTTC. Residues: CASSQDGIGYEQYF.